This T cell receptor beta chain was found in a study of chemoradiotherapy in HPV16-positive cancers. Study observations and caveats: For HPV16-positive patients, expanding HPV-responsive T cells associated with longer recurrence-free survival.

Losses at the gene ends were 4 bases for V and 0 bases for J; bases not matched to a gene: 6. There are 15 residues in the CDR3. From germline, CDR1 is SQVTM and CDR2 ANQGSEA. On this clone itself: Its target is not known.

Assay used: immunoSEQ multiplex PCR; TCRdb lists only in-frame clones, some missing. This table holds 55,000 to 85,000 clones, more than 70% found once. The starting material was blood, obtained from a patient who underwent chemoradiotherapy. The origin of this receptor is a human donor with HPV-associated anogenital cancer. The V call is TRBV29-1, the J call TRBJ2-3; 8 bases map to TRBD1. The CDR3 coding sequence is TGCAGCGTTGCCGTTGGACAGGGTAGCACAGATACGCAGTATTTT. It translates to CSVAVGQGSTDTQYF.